Listed below are T cell receptor beta chains from one sample, sequenced in a study of CD8+CD57+ T cells in acquired aplastic anemia. TCRdb processed the reads anew with MiXCR; each CDR3 protein has one entry. In the table there are some 180,000 distinct CDR3 sequences, 50% to 65% of which are singletons. Sequencing was carried out using sorted CD4+, CD8+, or CD8+CD57+ T cells (not recorded which) from PBMCs. These receptors were taken from a human donor with aplastic anemia. The conserved cysteine and the conserved F or W are not part of the CDR3 here.

TRBV7-9	TRBJ2-3	12	ASSFGGGADTQY
TRBV10-3	TRBJ1-6	11	AISPGIGSPLH
TRBV10-2	TRBJ1-5	12	ASSETSSNQPQH
TRBV20-1	TRBJ2-7	11	SGRGTRSYEQY
TRBV20-1	TRBJ1-1	11	SARVPGNTEAF
TRBV5-6	TRBJ2-5	13	ASSLSGGRQETQY
TRBV10-3	TRBJ2-7	13	AISDGTGSSYEQY
TRBV2	TRBJ1-5	11	ASSEEGTGPSH
TRBV6-5	TRBJ2-7	12	ASSYSRASYEQY
TRBV5-1	TRBJ2-5	12	ASSFSGAQETQY
TRBV7-9	TRBJ1-1	11	ASSLGGSTEAF
TRBV9	TRBJ1-2	8	ASSDRRGT
TRBV29-1	TRBJ2-2	15	SVEDDGGQGATGELF
TRBV7-8	TRBJ1-1	10	ASSPEHTEAF
TRBV6-1	TRBJ1-1	13	ASSPTRQLDTEAF
TRBV7-9	TRBJ2-7	11	ASRDRDRYEQY
TRBV7-7	TRBJ2-7	14	ASSLGGGQGVGEQY
TRBV9	TRBJ2-2	14	ASSVATRTRDGELF
TRBV7-9	TRBJ2-2	17	ASSYPATGTGGRPGELF
TRBV9	.	9	ASTSPYEQY
TRBV20-1	TRBJ1-2	15	SARVSIKRREDYGYT
TRBV19	TRBJ1-4	9	ASTYREKLF
TRBV10-2	TRBJ2-7	15	ASSGGTHRGRAYEQY